Below are 28 T cell receptor beta chains sequenced from a single sample in a study of cytomegalovirus exposure and HLA in healthy donors. Both 60 Vbeta primers and 13 Jbeta primers went into the PCR. Measured with immunoSEQ multiplex PCR; TCRdb has only the in-frame clones, and not every one. Here the sample spans about 200,000 clones, around 90% being singletons. Sequencing was done on a sample of PBMCs. These receptors were obtained from a boy between 2 and 10 years old in good health and CMV-seronegative.

This clone was found once. The CDR3 region is CAWSVLGGSPLHF. CDR3 coding DNA: TGTGCCTGGAGTGTACTCGGGGGTTCACCCCTCCACTTT. The chain employs TRBV30 and TRBJ1-6; possibly TRBD1 for D (5 bases). V lost 0 bases to trimming and J lost 9 bases, with 9 bases between them. The CDR3 has 13 residues. Germline V gives CDR1 GTSNPN, CDR2 SVGIG (reference sequence). Full variable domain (outside the CDR3, taken from reference TRBV30 and TRBJ1-6): SQTIHQWPATLVQPVGSPLSLECTVEGTSNPNLYWYRQAAGRGLQLLFYSVGIGQISSEVPQNLSASRPQDRQFILSSKKLLLSDSGFYLCAWSVLGGSPLHFGNGTRLTVT.

The V call is TRBV7-2, the J call TRBJ1-5, with D unclear. Per the germline V gene, CDR1 is SGHTA and CDR2 is FQGNSA. Trimming stripped 5 bases from V and 4 bases from J, with 6 bases between. The CDR3 totals 12 residues. The CDR3 DNA reads as TGTGCCAGCAGCCCCCGGAATCAGCCCCAGCATTTT. Translation gives CASSPRNQPQHF.

The chain is built from TRBV28 and TRBJ1-1; 7 nucleotides agree with TRBD1. The CDR3 runs 16 residues. J gave up 5 bases and V 5 bases, and 14 bases lay outside the gene matches. Per germline, CDR1 MDHEN and CDR2 SYDVKM. Written as DNA, the CDR3 is TGTGCCAGCAGTGAACAACGGACAGGTTGGGGGACTGAAGCTTTCTTT. Amino acids: CASSEQRTGWGTEAFF.

The gene calls are TRBV19 and TRBJ2-1; TRBD2 matches at 10 bases. The CDR3 totals 15 residues. V lost 4 bases to trimming and J lost 3 bases; unmatched junction nucleotides: 3. The germline V gene has CDR1 LNHDA and CDR2 SQIVND (reference sequence). Written as DNA, the CDR3 is TGTGCCAGTAGTAAAGGGACTAGCGACTACAATGAGCAGTTCTTC. It encodes CASSKGTSDYNEQFF.

The J gene is TRBJ2-5, the V gene TRBV2; 9 nucleotides match TRBD2. Germline V gene sequence: CDR1 SNHLY, CDR2 FYNNEI. The CDR3 spans 16 residues. The V gene end was trimmed by 8 bases and the J gene end by 4 bases; junction bases not matched to a gene: 14. DNA of the CDR3: TGTGCCAGCCGAAGACGGGCGGGAGGGCCTGGAGAGACCCAGTACTTC. As protein: CASRRRAGGPGETQYF. The full variable domain, rest sourced from reference TRBV2 and TRBJ2-5, is EPEVTQTPSHQVTQMGQEVILRCVPISNHLYFYWYRQILGQKVEFLVSFYNNEISEKSEIFDDQFSVERPDGSNFTLKIRSTKLEDSAMYFCASRRRAGGPGETQYFGPGTRLLVL.

This clone showed up just once. J is TRBJ2-7 and V is TRBV27; D possibly corresponds to TRBD1 (5 bases). This CDR3 has 15 amino acids. V lost 4 bases to trimming and J lost 3 bases, with 16 bases between them. Looked up from germline, CDR1 is MNHEY and CDR2 is SMNVEV (reference sequence). The CDR3 loop reads CASSSAPRGSYEQYF. In DNA form, the CDR3 reads TGTGCCAGCAGTTCCGCTCCTAGGGGAAGCTACGAGCAGTACTTC.

The chain couples TRBV1 to TRBJ1-5; the DNA was not compared with TRBD1, the D call given in the table. TRBV1 represents a pseudogene. CDR3 length equals 16 residues. The CDR3 region is CTSSQPPGRVNQPQHF. In nucleotides, the CDR3 is TGCACCAGCAGCCAGCCCCCGGGCAGGGTCAATCAGCCCCAGCATTTT.

The V and J genes are TRBV6-1 and TRBJ2-3, with 8 bases lining up with TRBD1. Germline-derived CDR1 and CDR2 are MNHNS and SASEGT. This CDR3 has 15 residues. V shed 5 bases and J 5 bases; nucleotides not matched to a gene: 9. CDR3 in amino acids: CASSLKTGAEDTQYF. Written as DNA, the CDR3 is TGTGCCAGCAGTCTAAAGACAGGGGCAGAAGATACGCAGTATTTT.

The genes are TRBV9 and TRBJ1-4; 8 bases line up with TRBD1. Germline assignment: CDR1 SGDLS and CDR2 YYNGEE. J lost 8 bases, V lost 4 bases, and 13 bases had no gene match. The CDR3 is made up of 16 amino acids. Here the CDR3 DNA reads TGTGCCAGCAGCCTAGGGCCGGGACAGGCCGGGGAAAAACTGTTTTTT. Translated, it gives CASSLGPGQAGEKLFF. Drawing the rest from reference TRBV9 and TRBJ1-4, the complete variable domain is DSGVTQTPKHLITATGQRVTLRCSPRSGDLSVYWYQQSLDQGLQFLIQYYNGEERAKGNILERFSAQQFPDLHSELNLSSLELGDSALYFCASSLGPGQAGEKLFFGSGTQLSVL.

The chain is built from TRBV29-1 and TRBJ1-1; D is uncertain. Trimming stripped 4 bases from V and 5 bases from J, with 8 bases between. This CDR3 has 11 residues. CDR1 is SQVTM and CDR2 is ANQGSEA in the germline V gene. The CDR3 DNA is TGCAGCGTTGGGTCAGTAACTGAAGCTTTCTTT. It yields the protein CSVGSVTEAFF.

The V and J genes are TRBV15 and TRBJ2-7; 10 bases map to TRBD1. Germline CDR1 LNHNV, CDR2 YYDKDF (reference sequence). CDR3 size: 19 residues. V was clipped by 1 base and J by 3 bases; unmatched bases: 15. CDR3 amino acids: CATSRAYTLRDRGGYEQYF. DNA of the CDR3: TGTGCCACCAGCAGAGCTTACACCCTCAGGGACAGGGGAGGCTACGAGCAGTACTTC.

V gene TRBV19 combines with J gene TRBJ1-2; tentative D call: TRBD1 (5 bases). The CDR3 has 14 residues. The germline V gene has CDR1 LNHDA and CDR2 SQIVND (reference sequence). Trimming left V 7 bases short and J 4 bases short, with 16 bases between. The CDR3 DNA reads TGTGCCAGTAACCAAGACAGCCGTGTCTATGGCTACACCTTC. Protein product: CASNQDSRVYGYTF.

V is TRBV7-8 and J is TRBJ2-7; TRBD2 might be the D (6 bases). The CDR3 spans 14 residues. V was pared by 1 base and J by 13 bases, with 20 bases between. Germline V gives CDR1 SGHVS, CDR2 FQNEAQ. DNA of the CDR3: TGTGCCAGCAGCTTAGAAACTAATCCGGGACTCGTTTACTTC. It specifies CASSLETNPGLVYF.

CDR3 nucleotides: TGTGCCAGCTCACCAACAGGAGAATACACTGAAGCTTTCTTT. Its translation is CASSPTGEYTEAFF. The V call is TRBV18, the J call TRBJ1-1, with D maybe TRBD1 (5 bases). The germline V and J ends were trimmed by 2 bases and 3 bases, with 10 bases remaining between them. The CDR3 covers 14 residues. Germline loops: CDR1 KGHSH, CDR2 LQKENI.

This sequence joins TRBV27 and TRBJ2-1, with 9 bases matching TRBD2. V gave up 4 bases and J gave up 1 base; unmatched junction bases: 5. This CDR3 has 16 amino acids. Germline CDR1 and CDR2: MNHEY and SMNVEV (reference sequence). The DNA for the CDR3 is TGTGCCAGCAGTTCCCCTGGACTAGCGTCCTACAATGAGCAGTTCTTC. Translated: CASSSPGLASYNEQFF.

V and J are TRBV2 and TRBJ2-2, with 11 bases that match TRBD2. The germline gives CDR1 SNHLY, CDR2 FYNNEI. V shed 3 bases and J 6 bases; nucleotides not matched to a gene: 15. This CDR3 spans 19 amino acids. CDR3 coding DNA: TGTGCCAGCAGTGATGGGCTAGCGGGAGGCCACGTAAGACCCGGGGAGCTGTTTTTT. Its translation: CASSDGLAGGHVRPGELFF.

The rearrangement links TRBV28 to TRBJ1-1; TRBD1 might be the D (6 bases). The CDR3 is made up of 14 amino acids. The ends were cut back, 4 bases at V and 5 bases at J, with 14 bases in the middle. CDR1 and CDR2 (germline): MDHEN, SYDVKM. Written as DNA, the CDR3 is TGTGCCAGCAGTTCTTTCGGAAGGGGGACTGAAGCTTTCTTT. Encoded protein: CASSSFGRGTEAFF. The entire variable domain, with the rest obtained from reference TRBV28 and TRBJ1-1, is as follows: DVKVTQSSRYLVKRTGEKVFLECVQDMDHENMFWYRQDPGLGLRLIYFSYDVKMKEKGDIPEGYSVSREKKERFSLILESASTNQTSMYLCASSSFGRGTEAFFGQGTRLTVV.

The chain combines TRBV18 with TRBJ1-6; D perhaps matches TRBD1 (5 bases). The CDR3 totals 15 residues. Trimming cost V 2 bases and J 9 bases, with 14 bases left between them. In germline, CDR1 is KGHSH, CDR2 LQKENI. CDR3 DNA: TGTGCCAGCTCACCAAATACAGGTCCAAGTTCACCCCTCCACTTT. Protein: CASSPNTGPSSPLHF.

The CDR3 DNA reads as TGTGCCATCAGTGAGTTTCTGGGACAGAGCTCCTCACCCCTCCACTTT. The encoded protein is CAISEFLGQSSSPLHF. The V gene is TRBV10-3, the J gene TRBJ1-6; 7 bases match TRBD1. The CDR3 runs to 16 residues. V gave up 1 base and J gave up 10 bases; unmatched junction bases: 10. CDR1 and CDR2 from the germline V gene are ENHRY and SYGVKD.

The V and J genes are TRBV19 and TRBJ2-7, with 10 bases that match TRBD1. The trim removed 5 bases at V and 6 bases at J, leaving 7 bases unmatched. Looked up from germline, CDR1 is LNHDA and CDR2 is SQIVND (reference sequence). CDR3 length: 14 amino acids. CDR3 DNA: TGTGCCAGTAGTCCGGGACAGGGGTTTGGCGAGCAGTACTTC. Encoded protein: CASSPGQGFGEQYF.

This clone came up a few times. This chain joins TRBV6-6 and TRBJ2-3, with D possibly matching TRBD1 (6 bases). The CDR3 is 16 residues long. Germline V lookup: CDR1 MNHNY, CDR2 SVGAGI (reference sequence). Trimming left V 6 bases short and J 2 bases short, with 18 bases between. This CDR3 is CASSRTGSTATDTQYF. The CDR3 DNA follows: TGTGCCAGCAGCCGAACAGGGAGTACGGCCACAGATACGCAGTATTTT.

This sequence joins TRBV30 and TRBJ2-6; D ambiguous. The CDR3 length is 13 residues. Germline CDR1 and CDR2: GTSNPN and SVGIG (reference sequence). V was trimmed by 0 bases and J by 3 bases, leaving 3 bases between them. The CDR3 DNA sequence: TGTGCCTGGAGTGTCAGTGGGGCCAACGTCCTGACTTTC. This encodes CAWSVSGANVLTF.

This sequence joins TRBV27 and TRBJ1-5; D is uncertain. The V gene's germline CDR1 is MNHEY and CDR2 SMNVEV (reference sequence). The CDR3 runs to 19 residues. Between the trimmed V and J ends, which lost 5 bases and 0 bases, there was a span of 23 bases. The CDR3: CASSDTYLPPRYSNQPQHF. The CDR3 DNA follows: TGTGCCAGCAGTGACACGTACTTGCCCCCACGATATAGCAATCAGCCCCAGCATTTT.

The rearrangement joins TRBV7-8 to TRBJ1-1; D unresolved. Per the germline V gene, CDR1 is SGHVS and CDR2 is FQNEAQ. This CDR3 contains 15 residues. V shed 7 bases and J shed 2 bases, with 17 bases lying between them. The CDR3: CASTTHWQRNTEAFF. DNA of the CDR3: TGTGCCAGCACGACCCACTGGCAGCGAAACACTGAAGCTTTCTTT.

A word on this clone: Mismatch with germline at one junction end may stem from a read error. The chain recombines TRBV7-9 with TRBJ2-5; 8 bases agree with TRBD2. The CDR3 is 16 amino acids. Germline V gives CDR1 SEHNR, CDR2 FQNEAQ (reference sequence). CDR3 sequence reads: CSSSLGLSGGQETQYF. In nucleotides, the CDR3 is TGTTCCAGCAGCTTAGGGTTGAGCGGGGGCCAAGAGACCCAGTACTTC.

With respect to this clone: Other DNA sequences from this sample encode an identical CDR3 as well. J is TRBJ1-1 and V is TRBV2; 7 nucleotides align to TRBD1. The CDR3 has 16 amino acids. Looked up from germline, CDR1 is SNHLY and CDR2 is FYNNEI. The V and J ends lost 3 bases and 6 bases, in that order; junction bases with no gene match: 13. The CDR3 protein is CASSEDGAGGFPEAFF. CDR3 in DNA: TGTGCCAGCAGTGAGGATGGGGCAGGGGGTTTCCCTGAAGCTTTCTTT.

The J gene is TRBJ2-1, the V gene TRBV7-9; TRBD2 agrees at 7 bases. V dropped 9 bases and J dropped 7; count of bases not matched to a gene: 6. This CDR3 is 12 amino acids long. The germline V gene has CDR1 SEHNR and CDR2 FQNEAQ (reference sequence). The CDR3 nucleotides read TGTGCCAGTCGACTAGCCCTGAATGAGCAGTTCTTC. It encodes CASRLALNEQFF.

In its sample, this clone was seen a few times. This chain uses TRBV7-9 with TRBJ2-3, with no clear D. Trimming left V 5 bases short and J 4 bases short, with 16 bases between. The CDR3 length is 15 residues. Per germline, CDR1 SEHNR and CDR2 FQNEAQ (reference sequence). This chain's CDR3 is CASSPQGSAADTQYF. The CDR3 bases are TGTGCCAGCAGCCCCCAAGGTTCGGCGGCAGATACGCAGTATTTT.